This T cell receptor beta chain derives from a study of blood T cell repertoires in COVID-19. In the study overall: Specimens from acute and convalescent COVID-19 originated in the United States, Italy and Spain. T cells, B-cell-depleted T cells, or PBMCs supplied cDNA or gDNA.

Original analysis: Using reference gene primer amplification, nucleated cell counts were estimated. Only in-frame clones appear in the TCRdb table, and some are missing; sequencing was by immunoSEQ multiplex PCR. V, J and clone size are taken as reported in that table, and D and trimming were inferred from the DNA itself. Here the sample spans more than 110,000 clones, roughly 90% being singletons. The V segment lost 5 bases and the J segment 9 bases; nucleotides outside the gene matches: 14. This CDR3 is built from 16 residues. Germline V lookup: CDR1 MDHEN, CDR2 SYDVKM. The receptor comes from a man aged 45-65 years with active or convalescent COVID-19. The V and J genes are TRBV28 and TRBJ2-3; 10 bases are shared with TRBD2. Specimen: peripheral blood. The DNA for the CDR3 is TGTGCCAGCAGTAAACGCGAAATGCTAGCGGGAGTCACGCAGTATTTT. Encoded protein: CASSKREMLAGVTQYF.